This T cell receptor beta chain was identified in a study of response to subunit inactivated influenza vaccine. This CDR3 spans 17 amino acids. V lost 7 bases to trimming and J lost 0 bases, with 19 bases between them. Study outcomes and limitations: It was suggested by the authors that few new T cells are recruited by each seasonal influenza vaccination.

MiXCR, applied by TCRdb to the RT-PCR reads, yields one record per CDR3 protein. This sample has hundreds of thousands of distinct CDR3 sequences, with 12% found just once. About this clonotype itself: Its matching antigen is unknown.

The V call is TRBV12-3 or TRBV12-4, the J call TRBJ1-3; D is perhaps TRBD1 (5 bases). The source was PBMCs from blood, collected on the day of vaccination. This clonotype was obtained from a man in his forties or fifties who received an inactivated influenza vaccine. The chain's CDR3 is CASTFSGTASSGNTIYF. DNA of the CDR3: TGTGCCAGCACCTTCTCCGGGACGGCGAGCTCTGGAAACACCATATATTTT.